The present T cell receptor (beta chain) was sequenced within a study of T cell repertoires in cytomegalovirus infection. Study in general: From public TCR beta signatures came an indication of both CMV infection and matching HLA type. Study-level results: CMV carriers having the relevant HLA were flagged by cumulative public TCR beta family frequency.

Each CDR3 protein gets one entry after TCRdb re-called the reads with MiXCR. The data hold roughly 77,000 distinct CDR3 sequences, with approximately 3.6% observed a single time. This clonotype was observed many times. As yet, its antigen is unknown. The germline V gene encodes CDR1 SGHTA and CDR2 FQGNSA. There are 12 residues in the CDR3. Between the trimmed V and J ends, which lost 5 bases and 0 bases, there was a span of 5 bases. The material sequenced was PBMCs. The genes are TRBV7-2 and TRBJ2-7, with D hard to call. This clonotype was obtained from a human donor in good health (CMV status not recorded). Some clones in this sample may be carry-over from other donors' samples. CDR3 nucleotides: TGTGCCAGCAGCGCAAGCTCCTACGAGCAGTACTTC. Amino acids: CASSASSYEQYF.